Listed below are T cell receptor beta chains from one sample, sequenced in a study of CD8 T cells in Susac syndrome. TCRdb used MiXCR to reprocess the immunoSEQ multiplex PCR reads, holding one entry per CDR3 protein. Among roughly 120,000 distinct CDR3 sequences listed, 85% to 95% were seen once. Source material: CD8+ T cells from PBMCs. These receptor sequences come from a human donor with multiple sclerosis. CDR3s include the opening cysteine and the closing phenylalanine or tryptophan. D genes are given only for firm matches. Rows may omit the clone size; those that give it use once, few, many or a size class.

CDR3 protein,CDR3 DNA,D gene,J gene,V gene,clone size
CASSLTNSIKNTEAFF,TGCGCCAGCAGCCTGACTAACTCCATCAAAAACACTGAAGCTTTCTTT,-,TRBJ1-1,TRBV5-1,-
CASSPPPGPRSDEQFF,TGTGCCAGCAGCCCTCCGCCGGGACCCCGGTCCGATGAGCAGTTCTTC,-,TRBJ2-1,TRBV4-2,-
CASSQEGTGLNTEAFF,TGTGCCAGCAGCCAAGAAGGCACAGGGCTGAACACTGAAGCTTTCTTT,-,TRBJ1-1,TRBV3-1,-
CASSDGSSRYTEVFF,TGTGCCAGCAGTGATGGTAGTTCAAGGTACACTGAAGTTTTCTTT,-,TRBJ1-1,TRBV6-1,-
CASSSTYNEQFF,TGTGCCAGCAGTTCCACCTACAATGAGCAGTTCTTC,-,TRBJ2-1,TRBV12-3/TRBV12-4,few
CASRFRPEVWPHYNEQFF,TGTGCCAGCAGATTTCGGCCGGAGGTTTGGCCCCATTACAATGAGCAGTTCTTC,-,TRBJ2-1,TRBV6-1,-
CASSWTGLTEAFF,TGCGCCAGCAGCTGGACAGGGTTGACTGAAGCTTTCTTT,TRBD1,TRBJ1-1,TRBV5-1,-
CATRRGTGTDTQYF,TGTGCCACCAGGCGGGGGACAGGGACAGATACGCAGTATTTT,TRBD1,TRBJ2-3,TRBV15,-
CASSFSGATNEKLFF,TGTGCCAGCAGTTTTTCGGGAGCAACTAATGAAAAACTGTTTTTT,-,TRBJ1-4,TRBV28,-
CASSLSSGRTYNEQFF,TGCGCCAGCAGCCTGTCGAGCGGGAGAACCTACAATGAGCAGTTCTTC,TRBD2,TRBJ2-1,TRBV5-1,-
CASSDWFAEGQGDEQYF,TGTGCCAGCAGTGATTGGTTCGCGGAGGGACAGGGGGACGAGCAGTACTTC,TRBD1,TRBJ2-7,TRBV6-1,-
CASSLGSVGPETYTDTQYF,TGTGCCAGCAGCTTGGGGTCCGTGGGGCCGGAGACTTACACAGATACGCAGTATTTT,-,TRBJ2-3,TRBV5-6,-
CASSSIRTGDHNEQFF,TGTGCCAGCAGCTCCATCCGGACAGGAGATCACAATGAGCAGTTCTTC,TRBD1,TRBJ2-1,TRBV7-9,-
CASSQELGPGETQYF,TGTGCCAGCAGCCAAGAGCTTGGGCCCGGAGAGACCCAGTACTTC,-,TRBJ2-5,TRBV4-2,-
CASQARGGNTGELFF,TGCGCCAGCCAAGCCCGGGGGGGGAACACCGGGGAGCTGTTTTTT,TRBD2,TRBJ2-2,TRBV4-1,-
CASSPLWERGETQYF,TGTGCCAGCTCACCACTGTGGGAAAGGGGAGAGACCCAGTACTTC,-,TRBJ2-5,TRBV18,-
CASSQDEGTVLNEQFF,TGTGCCAGCAGCCAAGACGAAGGGACAGTCCTCAATGAGCAGTTCTTC,TRBD1,TRBJ2-1,TRBV3-1,once
CATSRALDSLEPQHF,TGTGCCACCAGCAGAGCCCTGGACAGCTTGGAGCCCCAGCATTTT,-,TRBJ1-5,TRBV15,-
CSVDGNGDYEQYF,TGCAGCGTTGACGGCAACGGGGACTACGAGCAGTACTTC,-,TRBJ2-7,TRBV29-1,-
CASSQAPRGADEKLFF,TGCGCCAGCAGCCAAGCGCCCAGGGGGGCGGATGAAAAACTGTTTTTT,TRBD1,TRBJ1-4,TRBV4-1,-
CASARPNEKLFF,TGTGCCAGCGCCAGACCTAATGAAAAACTGTTTTTT,-,TRBJ1-4,TRBV12-3/TRBV12-4,-
CASSQGHSAEAFF,TGTGCCAGCAGCCAGGGACATTCCGCTGAAGCTTTCTTT,-,TRBJ1-1,TRBV3-1,-
CASTWDRGAYEQYF,TGTGCCAGCACCTGGGACAGGGGGGCCTACGAGCAGTACTTC,TRBD1,TRBJ2-7,TRBV12-3/TRBV12-4,few
CASSQHRGYEQYF,TGTGCCAGCAGTCAACACCGGGGCTACGAGCAGTACTTC,-,TRBJ2-7,TRBV27,few
CASSLAVKELFF,TGTGCCAGCAGCTTAGCGGTAAAGGAGCTGTTTTTT,-,TRBJ2-2,TRBV7-9,-
CASSEDRNYGYTF,TGTGCCAGCAGTGAGGACAGAAACTATGGCTACACCTTC,-,TRBJ1-2,TRBV12-3/TRBV12-4,-
CSARDRDTNLLDQPQHF,TGCAGTGCTAGAGACCGGGACACGAACCTCCTCGATCAGCCCCAGCATTTT,-,TRBJ1-5,TRBV20-1,once
CAISESMGSGANVLTF,TGTGCCATCAGTGAGTCGATGGGCTCTGGGGCCAACGTCCTGACTTTC,-,TRBJ2-6,TRBV10-3,-
CASTEYRFNYGYTF,TGTGCCAGCACCGAGTACAGATTTAACTATGGCTACACCTTC,-,TRBJ1-2,TRBV13,-
CASSDSYSGGRTDTQYF,TGTGCCAGCAGTGATTCGTATAGCGGGGGCCGCACAGATACGCAGTATTTT,TRBD2,TRBJ2-3,TRBV6-4,-
CASTHRNTGELFF,TGCGCCAGCACTCACAGGAACACCGGGGAGCTGTTTTTT,-,TRBJ2-2,TRBV5-1,once
CASSLYTKTGSSYEQYF,TGTGCCAGCAGTTTGTATACCAAGACAGGGAGCTCCTACGAGCAGTACTTC,TRBD1,TRBJ2-7,TRBV28,-
CASSSINSEAFF,TGTGCCAGCAGTTCAATTAACAGTGAAGCTTTCTTT,-,TRBJ1-1,TRBV13,-
CASSFRTPNTEAFF,TGTGCCAGCAGCTTCCGGACACCGAACACTGAAGCTTTCTTT,-,TRBJ1-1,TRBV7-2,-
CASSLEANYGYTF,TGTGCCAGCAGTTTGGAAGCGAACTATGGCTACACCTTC,-,TRBJ1-2,TRBV5-6,few
CASSPLMGYTF,TGTGCCAGCAGCCCCCTGATGGGCTACACCTTC,-,TRBJ1-2,TRBV16,-
CASSYSAGGGNEQYF,TGTGCCAGCAGTTACTCGGCGGGGGGGGGTAACGAGCAGTACTTC,TRBD2,TRBJ2-7,TRBV6-5,-
CAWTMGQGSQPQHF,TGTGCCTGGACCATGGGACAGGGATCCCAGCCCCAGCATTTT,TRBD1,TRBJ1-5,TRBV30,-
CSVRQGRAFF,TGCAGCGTTAGACAGGGACGAGCTTTCTTT,TRBD1,TRBJ1-1,TRBV29-1,once
CASSSERPYPYNEQFF,TGTGCCAGCAGTTCGGAGAGACCCTATCCTTACAATGAGCAGTTCTTC,-,TRBJ2-1,TRBV28,few
CASSLSSGGANEQFF,TGTGCCAGCAGCTTAAGCAGCGGGGGGGCCAATGAGCAGTTCTTC,TRBD2,TRBJ2-1,TRBV7-3,-